A single sample is the source of the 9 T cell receptor beta chains below, sequenced in a study of blood T cells in healthy people across ages. Then a second PCR, running roughly 7 to 11 cycles, was carried out with a sample-barcoded 5' primer and a J-beta primer mix. TCRdb passed the 5' RACE reads through MiXCR, listing each CDR3 protein once. The sample contains over 600,000 distinct CDR3 sequences, roughly 50% of which appear only once. Sequences were obtained from blood. The receptor set was obtained from a man aged 40-49 years in good health.

This clonotype was seen once. The chain combines TRBV9 with TRBJ2-1, with no clear D. Germline lookup yields CDR1 SGDLS and CDR2 YYNGEE. The V end lost 2 bases, the J end lost 10 bases, and 16 bases lay between the germline ends. The CDR3 spans 14 residues. CDR3 protein: CASSVSAMFREQFF. Written as DNA, the CDR3 is TGTGCCAGCAGCGTCTCTGCGATGTTTAGAGAGCAGTTCTTC.

The chain couples TRBV11-1 to TRBJ2-3; D gene unclear. CDR3 length equals 15 residues. The V gene lost 5 bases and the J gene lost 3 bases, with 15 bases spanning the gap. Germline V CDR1 and CDR2: SGHAT, FQDESV (reference sequence). This CDR3 reads CASSLKGERTDTQYF. Here the CDR3 DNA reads TGTGCCAGCAGCCTAAAGGGTGAGAGGACAGATACGCAGTATTTT.

This clonotype was seen a handful of times. V is TRBV20-1 and J is TRBJ1-2; the D is unclear. Germline V CDR1 and CDR2: DFQATT, SNEGSKA (reference sequence). The CDR3 covers 15 residues. V was cut by 5 bases and J by 8 bases, with 24 bases left in between. The CDR3 DNA reads TGCAGTGCTGAGAAACACCTCAGGAAAGAAGTAGGCTACACCTTC. This gives the protein CSAEKHLRKEVGYTF.

CDR3 bases: TGTGCCAGCAGTTTTCTTGGGGGCGGGGAGACCCAGTACTTC. Protein sequence: CASSFLGGGETQYF. V is TRBV27 and J is TRBJ2-5; a weak D match, TRBD1 (6 bases). The CDR3 sequence is 14 residues long. Trimming shortened V by 3 bases and J by 5 bases, and 13 bases separated the two germline ends. Germline V CDR1 and CDR2: MNHEY, SMNVEV (reference sequence).

This clonotype was counted between two and nine times. V and J are TRBV5-1 and TRBJ2-1, with D tentatively TRBD2 (6 bases). The V end lost 3 bases, the J end lost 8 bases, and 12 bases lay between the germline ends. The CDR3 contains 13 residues. Germline CDR1 reads SGHRS; CDR2 reads YFSETQ. The CDR3 loop reads CASSWRDGDEQFF. CDR3 in DNA: TGCGCCAGCAGCTGGAGGGACGGGGATGAGCAGTTCTTC.

The gene calls are TRBV7-9 and TRBJ2-4; D is uncertain. Germline V gives CDR1 SEHNR, CDR2 FQNEAQ (reference sequence). This CDR3 spans 16 amino acids. V was shortened by 1 base and J by 3 bases, with 13 bases between the two germline ends. The DNA for the CDR3 is TGTGCCAGCAGCTTAGTGGTGGGGATAGTCAAAAACATTCAGTACTTC. Amino acids: CASSLVVGIVKNIQYF.

The chain employs TRBV12-3 or TRBV12-4 and TRBJ2-1; 9 nucleotides agree with TRBD2. V was pared by 5 bases and J by 2 bases, with 4 bases of the junction left unmatched. There are 15 residues in the CDR3. The CDR3 region is CASSISGGPYNEQFF. For the CDR3, the DNA is TGTGCCAGCAGTATTAGCGGGGGCCCCTACAATGAGCAGTTCTTC.

The V and J genes are TRBV11-3 and TRBJ2-3; 7 positions match TRBD1. The CDR3 has 14 amino acids. J lost 4 bases, V lost 4 bases, and 5 bases had no gene match. CDR1 SGHNT and CDR2 YENEEA come from the germline V gene. CDR3 loop: CASSYQGQADTQYF. CDR3 coding DNA: TGTGCCAGCAGCTACCAAGGACAGGCAGATACGCAGTATTTT.

The chain recombines TRBV6-2 or TRBV6-3 with TRBJ2-1; D is perhaps TRBD2 (5 bases). Germline-derived CDR1 and CDR2 are MNHEY and SVGEGT. The V and J ends lost 2 bases and 8 bases respectively, with 16 bases between them. The CDR3 covers 15 residues. In DNA, the CDR3 is TGTGCCAGCAGTTACCCCAGAGGGCAGATTGATGAGCAGTTCTTC. Translated: CASSYPRGQIDEQFF.